These T cell receptor beta chains were read from a single sample in a study of CD8 T cells in ankylosing spondylitis. TCRdb reanalysed the 5' RACE reads using MiXCR and keeps one entry per CDR3 protein. Found here are approximately 440,000 distinct CDR3 sequences, under 20% of them singletons; the top ten hold approximately 0.97%. The sample taken for sequencing was blood, either unsorted or a sorted T cell fraction (not recorded which). The receptors were gathered from a male donor with ankylosing spondylitis. Each CDR3 is given with its conserved first and last residue. Each record gives: D gene, J gene, V gene, CDR3 protein. The D gene is left open where the match is weak.

. TRBJ2-6 TRBV18 CASSPQSPGGRGLSGANVLTF
TRBD2 TRBJ2-1 TRBV20-1 CSADLAGGQSSYNEQFF
. TRBJ2-7 TRBV4-3 CASSPLLYWHEQYF
. TRBJ2-1 TRBV28 CASSGFSPMAYNEQFF
TRBD1 TRBJ1-6 TRBV12-3/TRBV12-4 CASTRTGDNSPLHF
TRBD1 TRBJ1-4 TRBV18 CASSPSQGVPNEKLFF
. TRBJ2-7 TRBV7-2 CASSLGSGSRYF
. TRBJ1-1 TRBV5-5 CASSLALANTEAFF
. TRBJ2-2 TRBV27 CASSLIPAGKGTGELFF
TRBD2 TRBJ2-1 TRBV12-3/TRBV12-4 CASSTGTSGSVRQFF
TRBD1 TRBJ1-6 TRBV4-2 CASSQDLGQGEQTPHF
. TRBJ1-1 TRBV2 CASSAGREAFF
. TRBJ2-7 TRBV3-1 CASSSRTSAVEQYF
TRBD1 TRBJ1-4 TRBV18 CASSPREGTGDEKLFF
. TRBJ1-2 TRBV12-3/TRBV12-4 CASSLRGAYGYTF
. TRBJ2-5 TRBV7-9 CASSQTLSREQETQYF
TRBD2 TRBJ2-3 TRBV5-1 CASSLVTSGSPTDTQYF
TRBD1 TRBJ1-2 TRBV7-9 CASSLEWGQGSYGYTF
. TRBJ2-2 TRBV6-1 CATKGGGNGELFF
. TRBJ1-2 TRBV29-1 CSVAPVGPYGYTF
. TRBJ1-1 TRBV4-1 CASSQDQGGRTEAFF
. TRBJ1-3 TRBV21-1 CASSKVVSGTSSGNTIYF
. TRBJ2-5 TRBV11-2 CASSSRDPLGETQYF
. TRBJ2-1 TRBV20-1 CSSGGGASYNEQFF
TRBD2 TRBJ2-2 TRBV5-1 CASSLQRGSNTGELFF
. TRBJ1-5 TRBV20-1 CSASLDSANQPQHF
. TRBJ2-5 TRBV2 CASSEGVSTRF
. TRBJ1-5 TRBV20-1 CSAETGDNQPQHF
TRBD2 TRBJ2-1 TRBV6-5 CASSYSSTSGTNEQFF
. TRBJ1-5 TRBV10-3 CAISPRGDGQPQHF
. TRBJ2-5 TRBV6-2/TRBV6-3 CASSYGVFGTQYF
TRBD2 TRBJ2-7 TRBV18 CASSQMGGGSYEQYF
TRBD1 TRBJ1-2 TRBV3-1 CASSRSTGGHGYTF
. TRBJ2-7 TRBV5-1 CASSPSVSVGYEQYF
TRBD2 TRBJ2-1 TRBV20-1 CSARGEGGRQGYNEQFF
TRBD2 TRBJ2-5 TRBV6-1 CASSRGDSLGQYF
TRBD1 TRBJ1-5 TRBV4-3 CASSYTTGVGQPQHF
. TRBJ1-1 TRBV28 CASSLWAVLNTEAFF
. TRBJ1-1 TRBV18 CASSPNPTGFGAFF